Each of the 22 T cell receptor beta chains below was sequenced from the same sample in a study of T cell repertoires in cytomegalovirus infection. TCRdb independently ran MiXCR on the reads; one entry per CDR3 protein. The table includes 200,000 to 300,000 distinct CDR3 sequences, roughly an eighth detected once. Material: PBMCs. The receptor set was obtained from a human donor in good health (CMV status not recorded). Some clones in this sample may be carry-over from other donors' samples.

This clonotype was detected a few times. The V and J genes are TRBV6-5 and TRBJ1-1; D may be TRBD1 (6 bases). The CDR3 runs to 14 residues. Trimming took off 0 bases at V and 5 bases at J, with 10 bases between the two ends. Germline V lookup: CDR1 MNHEY, CDR2 SVGAGI. The CDR3 loop is CASSYSWGATEAFF. The CDR3 bases are TGTGCCAGCAGTTACTCGTGGGGGGCGACTGAAGCTTTCTTT.

This clonotype was counted many times. The rearrangement joins TRBV4-3 to TRBJ1-6; D is uncertain. Germline-derived CDR1 and CDR2 are LGHNA and YSLEER. V was cut by 1 base and J by 0 bases, with 16 bases left in between. The CDR3 has 19 amino acids. For the CDR3, the DNA is TGCGCCAGCAGCCAAGCGCCCGAAGGAGGGAACTCCTATAATTCACCCCTCCACTTT. Protein product: CASSQAPEGGNSYNSPLHF.

The sample holds many counts of this clonotype. V is TRBV14 and J is TRBJ1-3; unclear D gene. The CDR3 totals 14 residues. Deletions cut 0 bases from V and 3 bases from J, with 6 bases between. Germline loops: CDR1 SGHDN, CDR2 FVKESK. CDR3 DNA sequence: TGTGCCAGCAGCCAAGATCTAAGTGGAAACACCATATATTTT. It encodes CASSQDLSGNTIYF.

This sequence joins TRBV20-1 and TRBJ2-5, with 7 bases identical to TRBD2. The CDR3 covers 13 residues. With 5 bases clipped from V and 2 bases from J, the junction kept 5 bases outside the gene matches. Germline V gene sequence: CDR1 DFQATT, CDR2 SNEGSKA (reference sequence). For the CDR3, the DNA is TGCAGTGCTGGGGGGGAGGTACAAGAGACCCAGTACTTC. It is translated as CSAGGEVQETQYF.

J is TRBJ2-1 and V is TRBV20-1; 8 nucleotides align to TRBD2. This CDR3 has 17 residues. In germline, CDR1 is DFQATT, CDR2 SNEGSKA (reference sequence). After removal of 3 bases from V and 5 bases from J, the junction contained 15 bases not matched to a gene. The DNA of the CDR3 is TGCAGTGCTAGGTTGACTAGCGAGAGGCTCTGGAACAATGAGCAGTTCTTC. This encodes CSARLTSERLWNNEQFF.

A remark on this clonotype: With a much larger clone just one base away, this may be a read error. This chain joins TRBV12-3 or TRBV12-4 and TRBJ2-6; D ambiguous. This CDR3 is 15 amino acids long. This CDR3 is CASIWRHSRANVLTF. In DNA form, the CDR3 reads TGTGCCAGCATTTGGCGCCACTCTAGGGCCAACGTCCTGACTTTC.

This clonotype was detected ten times or more. The chain uses TRBV28 and TRBJ2-3, with a weak D call TRBD1 (6 bases). Germline V gene data show CDR1 as MDHEN and CDR2 as SYDVKM. V dropped 1 base and J dropped 3 bases, with 8 bases sitting between them. CDR3 size: 14 residues. As DNA, the CDR3 is TGTGCCAGCAGTTTATCAGGGGCTACAGATACGCAGTATTTT. It specifies CASSLSGATDTQYF.

This clonotype was recorded many times. The chain recombines TRBV19 with TRBJ2-7; D gene ambiguous. The germline V gene encodes CDR1 LNHDA and CDR2 SQIVND (reference sequence). Trimming removed 7 bases at V and 5 bases at J, with 27 bases between. The CDR3 spans 17 residues. The CDR3 DNA reads TGTGCCAGTACCAAGGACGGCCTTCCACCTCCCTTAGACGAGCAGTACTTC. Its protein is CASTKDGLPPPLDEQYF.

This clonotype has ten or more counts. V and J are TRBV7-2 and TRBJ2-7; 12 positions match TRBD1. Germline assignment: CDR1 SGHTA and CDR2 FQGNSA. Unmatched junction bases numbered 7, after V lost 4 bases and J lost 6 bases. The CDR3 loop spans 15 amino acids. Here the CDR3 DNA reads TGTGCCAGCAGCTCGGCGGGACAGGGGGCTCGCGAGCAGTACTTC. Protein sequence: CASSSAGQGAREQYF.

This clonotype showed up just a few times. The chain employs TRBV27 and TRBJ2-1, with TRBD2 identical over 8 bases. The CDR3 runs 17 residues. The ends lost 5 bases at V and 3 bases at J; junction bases unmatched: 12. CDR1 and CDR2 from the germline V gene are MNHEY and SMNVEV (reference sequence). CDR3 bases: TGTGCCAGCAGTCCCTCGAAAGCGGGAGTTTTCTACAATGAGCAGTTCTTC. Amino acid sequence: CASSPSKAGVFYNEQFF.

In this sample, this clonotype turned up many times. The chain links TRBV12-3 or TRBV12-4 to TRBJ1-4; the D is unclear. V lost 1 base and J 8 bases, leaving 5 bases between the germline ends. The CDR3 spans 12 residues. The CDR3 protein is CASSLGGEKLFF. The CDR3 DNA follows: TGTGCCAGCAGTTTAGGGGGAGAAAAACTGTTTTTT.

In its sample, this clonotype was seen many times. The V call is TRBV7-2, the J call TRBJ1-2, with 8 nucleotides matching TRBD1. Germline CDR1 SGHTA, CDR2 FQGNSA. V was clipped by 0 bases and J by 8 bases; unmatched bases: 14. The CDR3 loop spans 17 amino acids. Here the CDR3 reads CASSLALPGQGAGGYTF. In DNA, the CDR3 is TGTGCCAGCAGCTTAGCGCTCCCCGGGCAGGGGGCGGGAGGCTACACCTTC.

The J gene is TRBJ2-2, the V gene TRBV29-1, with 7 bases identical to TRBD1. V trimming: 7 bases; J trimming: 7 bases; junction bases outside the gene matches: 12. CDR3 size: 14 residues. Germline V gene sequence: CDR1 SQVTM, CDR2 ANQGSEA. CDR3: CSAAPRQGDGELFF. CDR3 sequence (DNA): TGCAGCGCCGCCCCCCGGCAGGGGGACGGGGAGCTGTTTTTT.

In this sample, this clonotype turned up many times. This sequence joins TRBV7-2 and TRBJ1-5, with 12 bases matching TRBD1. J was trimmed by 5 bases and V by 4 bases; bases with no gene match: 12. Germline CDR1 and CDR2: SGHTA and FQGNSA. This CDR3 has 18 amino acids. CDR3 nucleotides: TGTGCCAGCAGCTCGGGGACAGGGGGCGCAGGGGGGCATCAGCCCCAGCATTTT. This encodes CASSSGTGGAGGHQPQHF.

Many counts were recorded for this clonotype. J is TRBJ2-5 and V is TRBV7-2; D uncertain. This CDR3 is 12 amino acids long. Trimming left V 6 bases short and J 1 base short, with 6 bases between. Germline assignment: CDR1 SGHTA and CDR2 FQGNSA. CDR3 sequence reads: CASSSPQETQYF. The CDR3 DNA sequence: TGTGCCAGCAGTTCCCCCCAAGAGACCCAGTACTTC.

J is TRBJ2-7 and V is TRBV2; TRBD2 matches 9 bases. Unmatched junction bases numbered 9, after V lost 5 bases and J lost 4 bases. The CDR3 has 15 amino acids. Germline loops: CDR1 SNHLY, CDR2 FYNNEI. Written as DNA, the CDR3 is TGTGCCAGCAGTCCTTTAGCGGGGGAGCGTTACGAGCAGTACTTC. Translating gives CASSPLAGERYEQYF.

The V call is TRBV24-1, the J call TRBJ2-1, with 10 bases matching TRBD2. The junction had 5 bases not matched to a gene; V was cut back by 3 bases and J by 4 bases. In germline, CDR1 is KGHDR, CDR2 SFDVKD. The CDR3 contains 16 residues. For the CDR3, the DNA is TGTGCCACCAGTGATCCCGGGACTAGCGTTTACAATGAGCAGTTCTTC. This encodes CATSDPGTSVYNEQFF.

There are a few counts of this clonotype. V is TRBV28 and J is TRBJ1-4; the D gene is possibly TRBD1 (6 bases). This CDR3 has 15 residues. Germline values: CDR1 MDHEN, CDR2 SYDVKM. V was clipped by 7 bases and J by 0 bases, with 12 bases between them. CDR3 region: CASKTNRATNEKLFF. DNA of the CDR3: TGTGCCAGCAAAACAAACAGGGCAACTAATGAAAAACTGTTTTTT.

This clonotype was recorded many times. The genes are TRBV7-2 and TRBJ2-5; no clear D. The CDR3 totals 13 residues. The germline gives CDR1 SGHTA, CDR2 FQGNSA. V gave up 1 base and J gave up 7 bases, with 10 bases separating them. CDR3 DNA sequence: TGTGCCAGCAGCTTAGTCCCCTCGGGGACCCAGTACTTC. The encoded protein is CASSLVPSGTQYF.

The sample holds many counts of this clonotype. The chain recombines TRBV12-3 or TRBV12-4 with TRBJ2-5; 7 positions agree with TRBD1. The CDR3 has 13 residues. The V gene end was trimmed by 6 bases and the J gene end by 5 bases; junction bases not matched to a gene: 6. CDR3 residues: CASRTDRVETQYF. CDR3 coding DNA: TGTGCCAGCAGAACCGACAGGGTGGAGACCCAGTACTTC.

This clonotype was counted between two and nine times. The rearrangement links TRBV19 to TRBJ1-4; D possibly corresponds to TRBD1 (6 bases). Trimming shortened V by 5 bases and J by 0 bases, and 19 bases separated the two germline ends. The CDR3 is 18 residues long. CDR1 and CDR2 from the germline V gene are LNHDA and SQIVND (reference sequence). The CDR3 region is CASSQLDGGAPTNEKLFF. In DNA form, the CDR3 reads TGTGCCAGTAGTCAACTCGACGGGGGCGCCCCAACTAATGAAAAACTGTTTTTT.

This clonotype was seen at least ten times. The gene calls are TRBV7-2 and TRBJ2-1; 15 nucleotides agree with TRBD2. The germline V gene has CDR1 SGHTA and CDR2 FQGNSA. V trimming: 3 bases; J trimming: 9 bases; junction bases outside the gene matches: 6. The CDR3 length is 16 residues. CDR3 bases: TGTGCCAGCAGCTTTAACCCGGGACTAGCGGGAGGTGAGCAGTTCTTC. The encoded protein is CASSFNPGLAGGEQFF.